This TCR beta chain appears in the sequencing data of a study of T cell responses to AZD1222 COVID-19 vaccine (dated by TCRdb to 2020 to 2022). Background on the whole study: AZD1222 recipients whose second dose came at about 4 weeks and those whose second dose came at about 12 weeks were combined into one group, since spike-specific TCR depth and breadth did not differ between the two schedules. Trial participants were enrolled into age subgroups of 18-55, 56-69 and 70-plus years, which contained around 140, 26 and 57 TCR-sequenced participants, respectively. A total of about 240 trial participants underwent TCR sequencing, of whom 207 received two doses of AZD1222 and some 26 received two doses of the MenACWY control vaccine.

The CDR3 regions of human TCRbeta chains were analyzed by immunosequencing. The original methods were these. TCRs in the repertoires were matched against a reference library of SARS-CoV-2-specific TCRs that had been generated with the MIRA antigen-specificity platform. Breadth meant the fraction of unique TCRs that were SARS-CoV-2-associated, whereas depth meant the fraction of total T cells that were SARS-CoV-2-associated. Each spike-specific TCR was assigned to its reactive spike region and to a CD4 or CD8 class using the MIRA data. Log10-transformed breadth and depth values were compared by one-way ANOVA with Sidak's multiple comparisons tests. This immuneACCESS table, as held by TCRdb, lists in-frame sequences with V and J called but not all clones. Of the missing ones, under half trace to an unresolved V gene in checked studies; the others have no known cause. The V and J calls and clone size come from that table; D and trimming were worked out from the DNA. The sample profile shows over 85,000 clones; less than 90% of them were found once. Of the sample, more than 1.5% falls within the top ten clones.

This specimen's time point label, per the study, means: baseline before first vaccination. Vaccinee samples were obtained from the UK trials COV001 and COV002, which included a single-blind randomized controlled phase 2/3 trial of AZD1222 (ChAdOx1 nCoV-19) in healthy adults. For TCRbeta chain sequencing, PBMC samples from trial participants were taken at day 0 and at day 28 after the second dose. Worth noting for this clone: No cognate antigen has been identified for it. Base qualities are not at hand, and no much larger clone is one base apart.

The full study reports these points: After two AZD1222 doses, both the breadth and the depth of spike-specific TCRs were significantly higher than at day 0 and than in MenACWY recipients. Nearly half of unique spike-specific TCRs reportedly recognized epitopes outside regions mutated in the B.1.351 and B.1.1.7 variants. Because no samples from the day 14 peak response were available, repertoires could be characterized only after the peak T cell response. The whole spike protein was spanned by vaccine-associated CD4 TCRs, and dominant responses were seen in regions 160-218 and 743-854. Participants were mostly white British, with more females than males. The authors suggested clonal diversity may have been underestimated. Conclusions about previously exposed vaccinees are limited, since just five or six AZD1222 recipients were seropositive for SARS-CoV-2 at baseline. In the small 56-69-year group, the increase in depth fell short of significance, most likely because of low power.

The germline V gene supplies CDR1 MGHDK and CDR2 SYGVNS. Inclusive of the bounding cysteine and phenylalanine, the CDR3 is 13 residues long. The DNA shown is the 39-base CDR3, in frame from base 1. V and J lose 0 bases and 5 bases, and a span of 7 bases separates them. The input for sequencing was peripheral blood, taken on day 0 of AZD1222 vaccination. This TCR came from an adult in good health. The receptor chain draws on TRBV25-1 and TRBJ1-2; the D gene identity is not certain. The DNA sequence is as follows: TGTGCCAGCAGTGAATACTCGGGGTATGGCTACACCTTC. This encodes CASSEYSGYGYTF.